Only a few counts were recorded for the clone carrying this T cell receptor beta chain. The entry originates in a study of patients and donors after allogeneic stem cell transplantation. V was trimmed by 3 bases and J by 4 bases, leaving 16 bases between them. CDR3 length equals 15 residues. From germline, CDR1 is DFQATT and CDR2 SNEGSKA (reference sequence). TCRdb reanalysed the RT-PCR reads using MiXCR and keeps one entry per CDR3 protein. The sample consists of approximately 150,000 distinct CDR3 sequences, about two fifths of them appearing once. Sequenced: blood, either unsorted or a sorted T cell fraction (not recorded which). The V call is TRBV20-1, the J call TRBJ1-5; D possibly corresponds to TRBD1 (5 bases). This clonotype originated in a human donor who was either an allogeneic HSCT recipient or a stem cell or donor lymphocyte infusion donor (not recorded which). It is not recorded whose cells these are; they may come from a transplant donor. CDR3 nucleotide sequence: TGCAGTGCTAGTCACCTTGGGGACGGAAATCAGCCCCAGCATTTT. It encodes CSASHLGDGNQPQHF.